Listed here are 5 T cell receptor beta chains from one sample, sequenced in a study of molecular identifiers for immune sequencing clone quantification. TCRdb re-analysed the PCR reads in MiXCR, keeping a single row per CDR3 protein. This table holds more than 95,000 distinct CDR3 sequences, approximately 24% found once. The sequencing input was naive CD8+ T cells from blood, with Jurkat cell RNA spiked in. Subset described: FACS-sorted CD8+CD4-CCR7+CD45RA+ naive T cells. These receptors all come from a human donor in good health. Some libraries in this study had Jurkat cell RNA spiked in.

For this clonotype: Possible read error: a much larger clone is one base away. This chain joins TRBV19 and TRBJ2-1; the match to TRBD2 covers 9 bases. The CDR3 is 15 residues long. The germline gives CDR1 LNHDA, CDR2 SQIVND (reference sequence). V lost 3 bases to trimming and J lost 12 bases; unmatched junction nucleotides: 12. CDR3 bases: TGTGCCAGTAGTATTTTCCCTAGCGGGGCGGCCGCGCAGTTCTTC. Residues: CASSIFPSGAAAQFF.

This clonotype occurred a few times. The J gene is TRBJ1-1, the V gene TRBV28; TRBD1 matches 8 bases. The CDR3 totals 15 residues. The germline V gene has CDR1 MDHEN and CDR2 SYDVKM. The V segment lost 6 bases and the J segment 5 bases; nucleotides outside the gene matches: 11. CDR3 coding DNA: TGTGCCAGCAGACTCGAGAGGACAGGGTGGACTGAAGCTTTCTTT. Encoded protein: CASRLERTGWTEAFF.

The rearrangement uses TRBV9 and TRBJ2-7, with 12 bases that match TRBD2. V lost 4 bases to trimming and J lost 2 bases; unmatched junction nucleotides: 7. Germline CDR1 is SGDLS and CDR2 is YYNGEE. The CDR3 is made up of 16 amino acids. Written as DNA, the CDR3 is TGTGCCAGCAGCCCCCGACTAGCGGGGGCCACCTACGAGCAGTACTTC. It encodes CASSPRLAGATYEQYF. The full variable domain, in which reference TRBV9 and TRBJ2-7 provide the parts outside the CDR3, is DSGVTQTPKHLITATGQRVTLRCSPRSGDLSVYWYQQSLDQGLQFLIQYYNGEERAKGNILERFSAQQFPDLHSELNLSSLELGDSALYFCASSPRLAGATYEQYFGPGTRLTVT.

This clonotype showed up many times. V and J are TRBV6-2 or TRBV6-3 and TRBJ2-7, with D possibly matching TRBD2 (5 bases). Per the germline V gene, CDR1 is MNHEY and CDR2 is SVGEGT. With 2 bases removed from V and 1 base from J, the gap between germline ends came to 9 bases. The CDR3 totals 14 residues. The CDR3 nucleotides are TGTGCCAGCAGTTACGCGGGTACGTCCTACGAGCAGTACTTC. Residues: CASSYAGTSYEQYF.

Concerning this clonotype: Just one base apart from a much larger clone, this may be a read error. This chain uses TRBV7-6 with TRBJ2-1; 8 nucleotides align to TRBD2. J gave up 9 bases and V 3 bases, and 13 bases lay outside the gene matches. The CDR3 has 16 residues. CDR1 and CDR2 (germline): SGHVS, FNYEAQ. CDR3 sequence: CASSFGASGPRGEQFF. The CDR3 nucleotides are TGTGCCAGCAGCTTTGGTGCTAGCGGGCCCAGGGGTGAGCAGTTCTTC.